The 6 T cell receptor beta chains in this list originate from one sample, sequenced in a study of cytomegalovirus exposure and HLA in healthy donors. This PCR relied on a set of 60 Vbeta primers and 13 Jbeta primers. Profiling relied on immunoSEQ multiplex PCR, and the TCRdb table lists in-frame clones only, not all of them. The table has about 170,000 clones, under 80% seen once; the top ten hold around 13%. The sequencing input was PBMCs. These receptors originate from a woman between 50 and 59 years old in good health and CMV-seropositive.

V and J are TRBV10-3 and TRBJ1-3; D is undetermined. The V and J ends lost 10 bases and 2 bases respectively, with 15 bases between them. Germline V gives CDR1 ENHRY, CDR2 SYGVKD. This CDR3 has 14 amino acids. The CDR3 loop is CATRRVQTGNTIYF. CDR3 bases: TGTGCCACCCGGAGGGTACAGACTGGAAACACCATATATTTT.

CDR3 in amino acids: CAISEREVTEAFF. In nucleotides, the CDR3 is TGTGCCATCAGTGAGCGGGAGGTCACTGAAGCTTTCTTT. The chain combines TRBV10-3 with TRBJ1-1; D is undetermined. Germline CDR1 ENHRY, CDR2 SYGVKD. The CDR3 is made up of 13 amino acids. Trimming removed 2 bases from V and 4 bases from J, with 8 bases in between.

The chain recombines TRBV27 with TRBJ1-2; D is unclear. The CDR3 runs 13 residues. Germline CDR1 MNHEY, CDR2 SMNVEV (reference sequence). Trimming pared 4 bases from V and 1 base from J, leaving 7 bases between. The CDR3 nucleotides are TGTGCCAGCAGTTATTCAGTTAACTATGGCTACACCTTC. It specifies CASSYSVNYGYTF.

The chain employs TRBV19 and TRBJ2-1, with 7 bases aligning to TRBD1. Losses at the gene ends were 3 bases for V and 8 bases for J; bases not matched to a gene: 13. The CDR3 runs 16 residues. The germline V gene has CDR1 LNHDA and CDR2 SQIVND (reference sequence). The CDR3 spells CASSMFGTVRVDEQFF. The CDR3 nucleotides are TGTGCCAGTAGTATGTTCGGGACAGTACGAGTGGATGAGCAGTTCTTC.

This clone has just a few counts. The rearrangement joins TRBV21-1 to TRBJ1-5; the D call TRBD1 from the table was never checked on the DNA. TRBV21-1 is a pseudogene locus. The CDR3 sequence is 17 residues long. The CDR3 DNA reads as TGTGCCAGCACCAATATTAAACAGAATCTTTTAAATCAGCCCCAGCATTTT. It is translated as CASTNIKQNLLNQPQHF.

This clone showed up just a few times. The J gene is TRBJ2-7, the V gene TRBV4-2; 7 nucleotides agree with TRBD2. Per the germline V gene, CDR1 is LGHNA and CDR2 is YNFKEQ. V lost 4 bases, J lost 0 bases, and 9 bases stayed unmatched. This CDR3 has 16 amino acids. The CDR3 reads CASSPQSGVSSYEQYF. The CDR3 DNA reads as TGTGCCAGCAGCCCTCAGAGCGGGGTTAGCTCCTACGAGCAGTACTTC.